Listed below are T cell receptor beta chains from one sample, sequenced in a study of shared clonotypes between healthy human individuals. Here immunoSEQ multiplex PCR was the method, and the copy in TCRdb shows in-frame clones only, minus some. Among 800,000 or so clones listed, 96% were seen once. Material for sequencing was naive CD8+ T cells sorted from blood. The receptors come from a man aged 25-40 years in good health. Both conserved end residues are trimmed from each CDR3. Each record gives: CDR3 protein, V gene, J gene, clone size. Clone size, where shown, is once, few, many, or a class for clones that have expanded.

ASREDSTYEQY	TRBV6-1	TRBJ2-7	.
SVGTGGGTEAF	TRBV29-1	TRBJ1-1	.
ASNFDRGRPADPGELF	TRBV5-1	TRBJ2-2	.
ATPGTDDMNTEAF	TRBV6-1	TRBJ1-1	.
ASSPGQGQGYEQY	TRBV18	TRBJ2-7	few
ATSWRELTDTQY	TRBV15	TRBJ2-3	once
ASSGRAAYNEQF	TRBV27	TRBJ2-1	.
ASSYARQAYNEQF	TRBV6-6	TRBJ2-1	.
ASSLVTGRDVQY	TRBV5-8	TRBJ2-7	.
ASSPARHYGYT	TRBV7-9	TRBJ1-2	.
ASSLGLAQKETQY	TRBV5-6	TRBJ2-5	.
ASSSGPTGELF	TRBV11-3	TRBJ2-2	once
ASSSRQEWSPEAF	TRBV27	TRBJ1-1	.
ASSPGAGAEAF	TRBV25-1	TRBJ1-1	.
ASSLAGSLEQY	TRBV28	TRBJ2-7	.
ASSLQGTFGYEQY	TRBV6-5	TRBJ2-7	.
ASSEIGNSYEQY	TRBV25-1	TRBJ2-7	once
ASSLSETYGYT	TRBV27	TRBJ1-2	.
ASSEDRMEETQY	TRBV2	TRBJ2-5	.
ASSYRPYNEQF	TRBV6-5	TRBJ2-1	.
SVEVQSSYEQY	TRBV29-1	TRBJ2-7	once
ASLPGTSGWETQY	TRBV2	TRBJ2-5	once
ASSFRRPTVEQF	TRBV13	TRBJ2-1	.
ASSSRGYEQY	TRBV27	TRBJ2-7	.
ASSDRGYDEQY	TRBV18	TRBJ2-7	.
ASSLLGEGETQY	TRBV27	TRBJ2-5	.
SVEMSGASYEQY	TRBV29-1	TRBJ2-7	.
ASSEAGSLGRPQYEQY	TRBV6-1	TRBJ2-7	.
ATSPTSALSYEQY	TRBV15	TRBJ2-7	.
VRMAPFNEQY	TRBV7-5	TRBJ2-7	.